This T cell receptor (beta chain) derives from a study of post-analysis software for immune sequencing data. Study-level background: The courses of disease that were included comprised relapsing-remitting, secondary progressive and progressive-relapsing multiple sclerosis.

About this clonotype itself: Its specificity is not known.

Findings of the study overall: When patients were compared with controls, about 5 TRBV segments were more frequent, TRBV5-6, TRBV5-1 and TRBV20-1 among them.

Trimming took 2 bases from V and 4 from J, leaving 26 bases between them. The CDR3 is 18 amino acids. Germline loops: CDR1 SQVTM, CDR2 ANQGSEA. Carried by the TCR beta cDNA libraries were unique molecular identifiers. Starting from roughly 1.1 to 9.2 million T cells, the study yielded roughly 0.5 million cDNA molecules. TCRdb used MiXCR to reprocess the PCR reads, holding one entry per CDR3 protein. This sample has 400,000 to 500,000 distinct CDR3 sequences; less than 40% occur once, and the top ten carry approximately 7.6%. The sequenced sample consisted of blood. V gene TRBV29-1 combines with J gene TRBJ1-2; D might be TRBD1 (5 bases). The TCR was taken from a girl under 10 years old with multiple sclerosis. The CDR3 reads CSVENNIWAGSFPYGYTF. For the CDR3, the DNA is TGCAGCGTTGAAAATAATATATGGGCAGGGTCCTTTCCCTATGGCTACACCTTC.